This T cell receptor (beta chain) was retrieved from a study of cytomegalovirus exposure and HLA in healthy donors. The PCR had 60 Vbeta and 13 Jbeta primers. Sequencing was performed with immunoSEQ multiplex PCR; in TCRdb, only in-frame clones are kept and a portion is missing. Here the sample spans 150,000 to 190,000 clones, 70% to 90% being singletons. Germline values: CDR1 SGHAT, CDR2 FQNNGV. The CDR3 covers 15 residues. Trimming pared 5 bases from V and 2 bases from J, leaving 13 bases between. The sequence was collected from a young woman in good health and CMV-seronegative. Sample: PBMCs. This chain uses TRBV11-2 with TRBJ2-1; no firm D call. The CDR3 nucleotides are TGTGCCAGCAGCCTAGGATTATCGGCCTACAATGAGCAGTTCTTC. Its translation is CASSLGLSAYNEQFF.